This T cell receptor beta chain is drawn from a study of T cell responses to AZD1222 COVID-19 vaccine listed by TCRdb under 2021. Concerning the study at large: AZD1222 recipients given second doses at about 4 weeks or at about 12 weeks were pooled, since spike-specific TCR depth and breadth were not found to differ between the two schedules. TCR sequencing covered about 230 trial participants: 200 to 220 given two doses of AZD1222 and around 26 given two doses of MenACWY control vaccine. Enrollment into the trials was organized by age into subgroups of 18-55, 56-69 and 70-plus years, and those subgroups contained roughly 140, 27 and 60 TCR-sequenced participants, respectively. General study outcomes and caveats: A significant rise in spike-specific TCR breadth and depth was observed after two AZD1222 doses relative to day 0 and relative to MenACWY recipients. Vaccine-associated CD4 TCRs spanned the whole spike protein, with dominant responses in regions 160-218 and 743-854. In the small 56-69-year group, the increase in depth fell short of significance, most likely because of low power. Participants were mostly white British, with more females than males. The authors suggested clonal diversity may have been underestimated. No day 14 peak-response samples were available, so repertoires were characterized only after the peak T cell response. Epitopes outside the regions mutated in the B.1.351 and B.1.1.7 variants were reportedly recognized by nearly half of the unique spike-specific TCRs. Conclusions about previously exposed vaccinees were limited because only six AZD1222 recipients were SARS-CoV-2 seropositive at baseline.

As to this clone: Its antigen is currently not known. Base quality data are lacking; no much larger clone is found one base away.

The CDR3 regions of human TCRbeta chains were analyzed by immunosequencing. As for the original processing: TCRs in the repertoires were matched against a reference library of SARS-CoV-2-specific TCRs that had been generated with the MIRA antigen-specificity platform. Breadth meant the fraction of unique TCRs that were SARS-CoV-2-associated, whereas depth meant the fraction of total T cells that were SARS-CoV-2-associated. Using the MIRA data, every spike-specific TCR was mapped to the spike region that the TCR reacted to and assigned to either a CD4 or a CD8 class. Log10-transformed breadth and depth values were compared by one-way ANOVA with Sidak's multiple comparisons tests. Held by TCRdb, this immuneACCESS table contains in-frame sequences only and omits some clones. Under half of the omission traces to an unresolved V gene where checked; the cause of the rest is unknown. V, J and clone size are those of that table, while D and trimming were read from the DNA. This sample has around 140,000 clones in its table, and around 93% of those were observed once. The top ten constitute roughly 5% of the sample.

V loses 8 bases of germline sequence and J loses 3 bases, and the interval between the two ends is 11 bases. The CDR3 covers 13 residues, taking in both the cysteine and the phenylalanine. The kept DNA is CDR3 alone, 39 bases in frame from the first base. The time point label of this sample denotes: baseline before first vaccination. Vaccinee samples were obtained from the UK trials COV001 and COV002, which included a single-blind randomized controlled phase 2/3 trial of AZD1222 (ChAdOx1 nCoV-19) in healthy adults. For TCRbeta chain sequencing, PBMC samples from trial participants were taken at day 0 and at day 28 after the second dose.

The sequence was obtained from an adult in good health. Recombination joined TRBV12-3 or TRBV12-4 with TRBJ2-1; TRBD2 is perhaps the D gene, given 5 matching bases. Sample: peripheral blood, taken on day 0 of AZD1222 vaccination. Read as DNA, the sequence is TGTGCCAGCGTCTTGGGAGTCTACAATGAGCAGTTCTTC. It is translated as CASVLGVYNEQFF.